These 15 T cell receptor beta chains originate from one sample sequenced in a study of blood T cell repertoires in COVID-19. The protocol was immunoSEQ multiplex PCR, while the TCRdb copy is restricted to in-frame clones and leaves out a portion. The data show under 65,000 clones, about 72% seen once. Sequencing was carried out using PBMCs or T cells enriched from blood (not recorded which). These receptors were taken from a woman between 50 and 59 years old with acute COVID-19.

This chain links TRBV4-1 with TRBJ1-2, with no clear D. Germline loops: CDR1 MGHRA, CDR2 YSYEKL. V was shortened by 0 bases and J by 4 bases, with 9 bases between the two germline ends. The CDR3 sequence is 14 residues long. CDR3 in amino acids: CASSQDSLRYGYTF. In DNA, the CDR3 is TGCGCCAGCAGCCAAGATTCCCTTCGCTATGGCTACACCTTC.

On this clone itself: At one of its ends the junction is not consistent with the germline gene, which may arise from a read error. The CDR3 DNA follows: TGTGCTAGCAGCCTCGGGTTAGGGGAGGGTTACGAGCAGTACTTC. Translating it yields CASSLGLGEGYEQYF. J is TRBJ2-7 and V is TRBV7-7; TRBD2 aligns across 7 bases. Germline V gene lookup returns CDR1 SSHAT and CDR2 FNYEAQ (reference sequence). This CDR3 spans 15 amino acids.

The chain is built from TRBV5-1 and TRBJ1-2; D unresolved. There are 14 residues in the CDR3. Trimming removed 3 bases from V and 2 bases from J, with 11 bases in between. Germline V lookup: CDR1 SGHRS, CDR2 YFSETQ. This CDR3 reads CASSSTPGNYGYTF. The CDR3 DNA reads as TGCGCCAGCAGCTCGACACCGGGGAACTATGGCTACACCTTC.

In its sample, this clone was seen a few times. This rearrangement joins TRBV6-5 to TRBJ1-6; TRBD1 aligns across 10 bases. CDR1 is MNHEY and CDR2 is SVGAGI in the germline V gene. The V and J ends lost 7 bases and 7 bases, in that order; junction bases with no gene match: 4. There are 14 residues in the CDR3. The CDR3 bases are TGTGCCAGCACCGGACAGGGGGGAAATTCACCCCTCCACTTT. Residues: CASTGQGGNSPLHF.

The chain is built from TRBV12-3 or TRBV12-4 and TRBJ2-5; no clear D gene. The V end lost 2 bases, the J end lost 3 bases, and 7 bases lay between the germline ends. The CDR3 spans 13 residues. The CDR3 sequence: CASSLTEKETQYF. The CDR3 region has the DNA TGTGCCAGCAGTTTAACAGAGAAAGAGACCCAGTACTTC.

This clone occurred once. The chain is built from TRBV24-1 and TRBJ1-5; 9 bases align to TRBD1. Trimming removed 4 bases from V and 5 bases from J; junction bases left unmatched: 5. The germline V gene encodes CDR1 KGHDR and CDR2 SFDVKD. The CDR3 runs 15 residues. The CDR3 region is CATSEATGGYQPQHF. In DNA, the CDR3 is TGTGCCACCAGTGAGGCGACAGGGGGTTATCAGCCCCAGCATTTT.

The V call is TRBV6-5, the J call TRBJ2-2, with D maybe TRBD2 (7 bases). CDR1 and CDR2 (germline): MNHEY, SVGAGI. The CDR3 is made up of 15 amino acids. The V and J ends lost 7 bases and 6 bases respectively, with 18 bases between them. The CDR3, as DNA: TGTGCCAGCACCCAGGGGAGGGTTATGGCCGGGGAGCTGTTTTTT. The encoded protein is CASTQGRVMAGELFF.

V usage is TRBV6-1 and J usage is TRBJ1-1; D call uncertain. The CDR3 totals 13 residues. From germline, CDR1 is MNHNS and CDR2 SASEGT. Trimming took 1 base from V and 11 from J, leaving 14 bases between them. The CDR3 loop reads CASSEVSGEPAFF. In nucleotides, the CDR3 is TGTGCCAGCAGTGAAGTTAGCGGGGAACCCGCTTTCTTT.

The chain uses TRBV6-2 or TRBV6-3 and TRBJ1-6; weak D call: TRBD1 (5 bases). This CDR3 region has 16 residues. Germline lookup yields CDR1 MNHEY and CDR2 SVGEGT. Trimming left V 4 bases short and J 7 bases short, with 17 bases between. The CDR3 DNA is TGTGCCAGCAGTTGGTTAGGCTCCGGGGGAAATTCACCCCTCCACTTT. Translating gives CASSWLGSGGNSPLHF.

The chain has TRBV5-1 and TRBJ1-3, with a possible D match to TRBD1 (6 bases). Germline V gene data show CDR1 as SGHRS and CDR2 as YFSETQ. Between the trimmed V and J ends, which lost 1 base and 0 bases, there was a span of 14 bases. The CDR3 consists of 17 residues. CDR3 in amino acids: CASSLIPGESSGNTIYF. CDR3 DNA: TGCGCCAGCAGCTTGATACCAGGGGAAAGCTCTGGAAACACCATATATTTT.

The rearrangement links TRBV2 to TRBJ2-3, with 8 bases aligning to TRBD1. CDR3 length: 15 amino acids. The V and J ends lost 4 bases and 3 bases, in that order; junction bases with no gene match: 6. Germline CDR1 and CDR2: SNHLY and FYNNEI. CDR3 in amino acids: CASSGGTGRTDTQYF. Written as DNA, the CDR3 is TGTGCCAGCAGTGGGGGGACAGGTAGGACAGATACGCAGTATTTT.

The sample holds a few counts of this clone. The chain has TRBV10-3 and TRBJ2-7, with 11 bases lining up with TRBD1. V lost 6 bases to trimming and J lost 5 bases; unmatched junction nucleotides: 6. The CDR3 runs to 14 residues. Germline V lookup: CDR1 ENHRY, CDR2 SYGVKD. In DNA form, the CDR3 reads TGTGCCATCAGGGTCCGGACAGGGGGCCACGAGCAGTACTTC. Encoded protein: CAIRVRTGGHEQYF.

The rearrangement uses TRBV7-2 and TRBJ1-6; a possible D gene is TRBD1 (5 bases). Germline CDR1 and CDR2: SGHTA and FQGNSA. Trimming shortened V by 4 bases and J by 6 bases, and 13 bases separated the two germline ends. The CDR3 sequence is 15 residues long. The CDR3 DNA sequence: TGTGCCAGCAGCTCCGAAGAAGGGGTTAATTCACCCCTCCACTTT. It codes for CASSSEEGVNSPLHF. The variable domain in full, with the rest retrieved from reference TRBV7-2 and TRBJ1-6, is GAGVSQSPSNKVTEKGKDVELRCDPISGHTALYWYRQSLGQGLEFLIYFQGNSAPDKSGLPSDRFSAERTGGSVSTLTIQRTQQEDSAVYLCASSSEEGVNSPLHFGNGTRLTVT.

This clone was seen more than once but under ten times. The rearrangement uses TRBV5-1 and TRBJ2-3, with D tentatively TRBD2 (5 bases). The CDR3 is 17 residues long. Germline CDR1 reads SGHRS; CDR2 reads YFSETQ. V gave up 4 bases and J gave up 0 bases, with 18 bases separating them. CDR3 loop: CASSPLRSGASTDTQYF. Here the CDR3 DNA reads TGCGCCAGCAGCCCCCTCAGGAGCGGTGCTAGCACAGATACGCAGTATTTT.

The chain has TRBV7-2 and TRBJ2-5; perhaps TRBD2 as D (7 bases). The CDR3 extends over 16 amino acids. V gave up 3 bases and J gave up 5 bases, with 19 bases separating them. The germline gives CDR1 SGHTA, CDR2 FQGNSA. CDR3 amino acids: CASSFGGGRGGETQYF. CDR3 sequence (DNA): TGTGCCAGCAGCTTCGGCGGGGGCCGAGGGGGGGAGACCCAGTACTTC.